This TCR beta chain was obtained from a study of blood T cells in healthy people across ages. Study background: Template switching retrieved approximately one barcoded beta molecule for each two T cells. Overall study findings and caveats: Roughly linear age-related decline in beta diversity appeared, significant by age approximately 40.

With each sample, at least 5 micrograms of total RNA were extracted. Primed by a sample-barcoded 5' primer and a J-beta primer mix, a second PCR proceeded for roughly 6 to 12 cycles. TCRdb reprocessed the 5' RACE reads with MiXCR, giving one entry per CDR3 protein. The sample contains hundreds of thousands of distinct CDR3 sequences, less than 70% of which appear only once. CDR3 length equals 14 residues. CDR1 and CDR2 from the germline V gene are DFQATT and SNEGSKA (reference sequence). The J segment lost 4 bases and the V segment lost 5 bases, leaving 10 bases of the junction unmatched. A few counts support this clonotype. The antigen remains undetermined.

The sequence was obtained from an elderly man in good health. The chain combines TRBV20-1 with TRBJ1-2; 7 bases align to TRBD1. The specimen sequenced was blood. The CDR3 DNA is TGCAGTGCTGTAAGACAGGGACGAGCCTATGGCTACACCTTC. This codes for CSAVRQGRAYGYTF.